The 15 T cell receptor beta chains reported below all come from one sample, sequenced in a study of T-cell memory formation after mild COVID-19. TCRdb re-called the 5' RACE reads with MiXCR, one entry per CDR3 protein. The data contain about 350,000 distinct CDR3 sequences, 12% to 15% of them singletons. Sequenced: PBMCs or a T cell subset sorted from them (not recorded which). The receptors originated from a man aged 18 to 30 who had mild COVID-19 (a few samples of this study predate the infection). Cell type and time point are not known.

About this clonotype: One end of the junction varies from germline; a read error may be responsible. The chain recombines TRBV5-1 with TRBJ2-1; 9 nucleotides match TRBD2. The germline gives CDR1 SGHRS, CDR2 YFSETQ. There are 16 residues in the CDR3. The CDR3 nucleotides are TGCGCCAGCAGCTCGTGGGCGGGGGGGCAGTTGAATGAGCGGTTCTTC. Its translation: CASSSWAGGQLNERFF.

This chain joins TRBV28 and TRBJ2-5; D possibly corresponds to TRBD1 (5 bases). The germline gives CDR1 MDHEN, CDR2 SYDVKM. Trimming pared 6 bases from V and 0 bases from J, leaving 17 bases between. CDR3 length: 16 residues. The CDR3 DNA is TGTGCCAGCAGCGCCAGACAGACCATCTACCAAGAGACCCAGTACTTC. Translated, it gives CASSARQTIYQETQYF.

This clonotype has just a few counts. V usage is TRBV6-2 or TRBV6-3 and J usage is TRBJ2-1, with unresolved D. From germline, CDR1 is MNHEY and CDR2 SVGEGT. V was pared by 5 bases and J by 6 bases, with 14 bases between. CDR3 length: 14 residues. CDR3 in DNA: TGTGCCAGCAGTGAGACTCTCTTCGGCAATGAGCAGTTCTTC. Protein sequence: CASSETLFGNEQFF.

The rearrangement uses TRBV7-3 and TRBJ2-1; the D call may be TRBD1 or TRBD2 (5 bases each). With 4 bases removed from V and 1 base from J, the gap between germline ends came to 11 bases. The CDR3 is 15 amino acids. Germline assignment: CDR1 SGHTA and CDR2 FQGTGA. The CDR3 bases are TGTGCCAGCAGCTCGGGGCCCCCATCCTACAATGAGCAGTTCTTC. Translated: CASSSGPPSYNEQFF.

Only a few counts were recorded for this clonotype. The chain carries TRBV6-2 or TRBV6-3 and TRBJ1-3, with 9 bases identical to TRBD1. The CDR3 length is 20 residues. Germline values: CDR1 MNHEY, CDR2 SVGEGT. The V and J ends lost 2 bases and 0 bases, in that order; junction bases with no gene match: 14. The CDR3 DNA reads TGTGCCAGCAGTTACATCGCCGGACAGGGGACCTACCTCTCTGGAAACACCATATATTTT. Protein product: CASSYIAGQGTYLSGNTIYF.

This sequence joins TRBV11-3 and TRBJ2-7; no clear D. Trimming shortened V by 1 base and J by 2 bases, and 9 bases separated the two germline ends. In germline, CDR1 is SGHNT, CDR2 YENEEA. CDR3 size: 14 residues. This CDR3 is CASSLVRITYEQYF. The CDR3 nucleotides are TGTGCCAGCAGCTTAGTCAGGATTACCTACGAGCAGTACTTC.

The chain carries TRBV7-2 and TRBJ1-1; D unresolved. Trimming removed 3 bases from V and 5 bases from J, with 10 bases in between. From germline, CDR1 is SGHTA and CDR2 FQGNSA. This CDR3 is built from 13 residues. The CDR3 DNA reads as TGTGCCAGCAGCTTTATGGGTTTGACTGAAGCTTTCTTT. Protein product: CASSFMGLTEAFF.

This clonotype came up a few times. The V and J genes are TRBV27 and TRBJ2-3; 8 positions match TRBD2. CDR3 length: 15 amino acids. The ends lost 6 bases at V and 6 bases at J; junction bases unmatched: 11. In germline, CDR1 is MNHEY, CDR2 SMNVEV (reference sequence). The CDR3 DNA sequence: TGTGCCAGCAGCTCGGGGGGGGGGCAGGCTGATACGCAGTATTTT. Translation gives CASSSGGGQADTQYF.

This clonotype was counted only a few times. This rearrangement joins TRBV15 to TRBJ2-7, with D unresolved. Trimming cost V 0 bases and J 2 bases, with 11 bases left between them. Per germline, CDR1 LNHNV and CDR2 YYDKDF (reference sequence). The CDR3 is made up of 15 amino acids. The CDR3: CATSRDRVGTYEQYV. The CDR3 coding sequence is TGTGCCACCAGCAGAGATAGAGTAGGTACCTACGAGCAGTACGTC.

The sample holds a few counts of this clonotype. This chain links TRBV7-3 with TRBJ2-6, with D unresolved. The CDR3 length is 16 residues. From germline, CDR1 is SGHTA and CDR2 FQGTGA. Deletions cut 5 bases from V and 0 bases from J, with 11 bases between. The CDR3 is CASSPSVGSGANVLTF. The CDR3 nucleotides are TGTGCCAGCAGCCCCTCTGTCGGCTCTGGGGCCAACGTCCTGACTTTC.

This clonotype was recorded at least ten times. The CDR3 region is CASSPQRKDEQYF. In nucleotides, the CDR3 is TGTGCCAGCAGCCCACAGAGAAAGGACGAGCAGTACTTC. V and J are TRBV6-6 and TRBJ2-7; D call uncertain. Germline-derived CDR1 and CDR2 are MNHNY and SVGAGI (reference sequence). The ends were cut back, 6 bases at V and 5 bases at J, with 14 bases in the middle. This CDR3 comprises 13 residues.

This clonotype was observed many times. The rearrangement uses TRBV12-3 or TRBV12-4 and TRBJ1-1; D unclear. CDR3 length: 12 amino acids. V was pared by 5 bases and J by 10 bases, with 14 bases between. CDR3 coding DNA: TGTGCCAGCAGTCTCGGGTCCCTCGGAGCTTTCTTT. Its translation is CASSLGSLGAFF.

This clonotype was seen at least ten times. This rearrangement joins TRBV7-3 to TRBJ2-3; no clear D gene. This CDR3 region has 13 residues. V shed 2 bases and J shed 2 bases, with 5 bases lying between them. In germline, CDR1 is SGHTA, CDR2 FQGTGA. The CDR3 DNA reads TGTGCCAGCAGCTTATACTACACAGATACGCAGTATTTT. Translation: CASSLYYTDTQYF.

This clonotype has just a few counts. The genes are TRBV3-1 and TRBJ2-2; D may be TRBD1 (7 bases). Trimming removed 7 bases at V and 0 bases at J, with 15 bases between. The CDR3 runs 16 residues. The germline V gene encodes CDR1 LGHDT and CDR2 YNNKEL (reference sequence). In nucleotides, the CDR3 is TGTGCCAGCACCACAGGGGACTCCTCGAACACCGGGGAGCTGTTTTTT. Protein product: CASTTGDSSNTGELFF.

In this sample, this clonotype turned up a few times. The chain recombines TRBV9 with TRBJ2-3; D tentatively reads TRBD1 or TRBD2 (5 bases each). CDR3 size: 16 residues. CDR1 is SGDLS, CDR2 YYNGEE, per germline. V lost 0 bases and J 6 bases, leaving 17 bases between the germline ends. The DNA of the CDR3 is TGTGCCAGCAGCGTAGTGCCGAGCGGTTGGGGGGATACGCAGTATTTT. This sequence encodes CASSVVPSGWGDTQYF. Based on the CDR3 plus reference TRBV9 and TRBJ2-3, the full variable domain is DSGVTQTPKHLITATGQRVTLRCSPRSGDLSVYWYQQSLDQGLQFLIQYYNGEERAKGNILERFSAQQFPDLHSELNLSSLELGDSALYFCASSVVPSGWGDTQYFGPGTRLTVL.